Presented here are 8 T cell receptor beta chains from one specimen sequenced in a study of regulatory T cells in long-lasting Graves disease. Described time point: newly diagnosed GD, antithyroid drugs for less than 3 months. PBMC-derived RNA was used for the TCR library. The authors built TCR beta libraries using iRepertoire HTBI primers and Arm-PCR of CDR3 regions. Using its own MiXCR run on the multiplex PCR reads, TCRdb lists one record per CDR3 protein. The sample lists 240,000 or so distinct CDR3 sequences, over 20% seen once, with around 14% in the top ten. The specimen comprised peripheral blood mononuclear cells (PBMCs), sampled at new diagnosis, from a patient treated with antithyroid drugs. These receptors were obtained from a female donor with Graves disease.

This clonotype was picked up many times. Compared with germline, one end of the junction differs, possibly owing to a read error. V gene TRBV5-1 combines with J gene TRBJ1-1, with D unclear. Germline lookup yields CDR1 SGHRS and CDR2 YFSETQ. CDR3 length equals 15 residues. CDR3 coding DNA: TGTGCCAGCAGCTTTCGGCTGGCGGCACTTACTGAAGCTTTCTTT. The encoded protein is CASSFRLAALTEAFF.

This clonotype was counted many times. The genes are TRBV3-1 and TRBJ1-2; D unresolved. V lost 1 base and J 8 bases, leaving 8 bases between the germline ends. Per germline, CDR1 LGHDT and CDR2 YNNKEL (reference sequence). The CDR3 extends over 12 amino acids. The CDR3 region is CASSQAGRGYTF. CDR3 DNA: TGTGCCAGCAGCCAAGCGGGCAGAGGCTACACCTTC.

J is TRBJ2-3 and V is TRBV9; the match to TRBD2 covers 11 bases. The J call may be incorrect, as the DNA end agrees better with TRBJ2-1. The CDR3 has 15 residues. Germline V gene sequence: CDR1 SGDLS, CDR2 YYNGEE. The DNA of the CDR3 is TGTGCCAGCAGCGTAGCGATACTAGCGGGAGAGGTGCAGTTCTTC. It is translated as CASSVAILAGEVQFF.

This clonotype was observed a handful of times. Just one base apart from a much larger clone, this may be a read error. This chain links TRBV20-1 with TRBJ2-1, with 9 bases aligning to TRBD2. The V gene end was trimmed by 6 bases and the J gene end by 10 bases; junction bases not matched to a gene: 10. This CDR3 contains 13 residues. The germline V gene has CDR1 DFQATT and CDR2 SNEGSKA (reference sequence). CDR3 protein: CSARPGLAYEQFF. The CDR3, as DNA: TGCAGTGCCAGACCGGGACTAGCCTACGAGCAGTTCTTC.

With respect to this clonotype: Only one base separates this from a far larger clonotype, so it likely reflects a read error. The chain links TRBV11-2 to TRBJ1-1; no clear D gene. The V gene lost 5 bases and the J gene lost 7 bases, with 17 bases spanning the gap. The CDR3 runs 14 residues. Germline lookup yields CDR1 SGHAT and CDR2 FQNNGV. CDR3 coding DNA: TGTGCCAGCAGCCCACAAGACACCGCCAGTGAAGCTTTCTTT. Encoded protein: CASSPQDTASEAFF. The full variable domain, its missing parts supplied by reference TRBV11-2 and TRBJ1-1, is EAGVAQSPRYKIIEKRQSVAFWCNPISGHATLYWYQQILGQGPKLLIQFQNNGVVDDSQLPKDRFSAERLKGVDSTLKIQPAKLEDSAVYLCASSPQDTASEAFFGQGTRLTVV.

The rearrangement links TRBV28 to TRBJ2-7, with a tentative D call TRBD2 (7 bases). Germline CDR1 reads MDHEN; CDR2 reads SYDVKM. Trimming cost V 5 bases and J 4 bases, with 21 bases left between them. CDR3 length equals 16 residues. CDR3 sequence (DNA): TGTGCCAGCAGTCCCTGGGGAGGGGGGTCGGCATACGAGCAGTACTTC. Translating it yields CASSPWGGGSAYEQYF.

This clonotype showed up just a few times. This sequence joins TRBV4-1 and TRBJ1-1; D is uncertain. This CDR3 comprises 16 residues. The ends were cut back, 0 bases at V and 4 bases at J, with 15 bases in the middle. Germline lookup yields CDR1 MGHRA and CDR2 YSYEKL. CDR3 sequence (DNA): TGCGCCAGCAGCCAAGATCGTAGCTACGTGGTCACTGAAGCTTTCTTT. It yields the protein CASSQDRSYVVTEAFF.

This clonotype was found many times. J is TRBJ1-6 and V is TRBV11-2; 10 bases line up with TRBD1. The length of the CDR3 is 15 residues. V lost 5 bases and J lost 4; bases outside the gene matches: 2. Germline CDR1 and CDR2: SGHAT and FQNNGV. CDR3 nucleotide sequence: TGTGCCAGCAGCGAGGGACAGGGGTATAATTCACCCCTCCACTTT. Its protein is CASSEGQGYNSPLHF.